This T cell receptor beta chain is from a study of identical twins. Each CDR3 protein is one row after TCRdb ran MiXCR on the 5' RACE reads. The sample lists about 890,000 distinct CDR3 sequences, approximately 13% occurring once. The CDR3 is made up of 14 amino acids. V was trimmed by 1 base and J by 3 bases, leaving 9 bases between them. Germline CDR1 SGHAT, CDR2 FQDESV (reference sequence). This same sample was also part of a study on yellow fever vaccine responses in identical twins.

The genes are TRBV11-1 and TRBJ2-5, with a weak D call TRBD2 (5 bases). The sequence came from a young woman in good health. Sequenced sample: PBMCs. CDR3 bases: TGTGCCAGCAGCTTAGAGTCCGGGGAAGAGACCCAGTACTTC. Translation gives CASSLESGEETQYF.